This TCR beta chain was sequenced in a study of T-cell memory formation after mild COVID-19. Study background: Largely donor-specific sequence clusters came from a couple of donors.

Study-level results: The study found contracting CD4+ clones mainly in CM and EM and contracting CD8+ clones in EMRA.

Remarks on this clonotype: No antigen is known for it.

TCRdb used MiXCR to reprocess the 5' RACE reads, holding one entry per CDR3 protein. The sample includes approximately 250,000 distinct CDR3 sequences, roughly 15% of them seen just once. Germline V gene sequence: CDR1 SGHKS, CDR2 YYEKEE (reference sequence). V was pared by 1 base and J by 2 bases, with 6 bases between. The length of the CDR3 is 13 residues. This rearrangement joins TRBV5-5 to TRBJ2-5, with D uncertain. The sequence was collected from a man younger than 35 who had mild COVID-19 (a few samples of this study predate the infection). Cell type and time point are not known. Sequenced: PBMCs or a T cell subset sorted from them (not recorded which). CDR3 DNA sequence: TGTGCCAGCAGCTTGCCAGTGCAAGAGACCCAGTACTTC. It is translated as CASSLPVQETQYF.